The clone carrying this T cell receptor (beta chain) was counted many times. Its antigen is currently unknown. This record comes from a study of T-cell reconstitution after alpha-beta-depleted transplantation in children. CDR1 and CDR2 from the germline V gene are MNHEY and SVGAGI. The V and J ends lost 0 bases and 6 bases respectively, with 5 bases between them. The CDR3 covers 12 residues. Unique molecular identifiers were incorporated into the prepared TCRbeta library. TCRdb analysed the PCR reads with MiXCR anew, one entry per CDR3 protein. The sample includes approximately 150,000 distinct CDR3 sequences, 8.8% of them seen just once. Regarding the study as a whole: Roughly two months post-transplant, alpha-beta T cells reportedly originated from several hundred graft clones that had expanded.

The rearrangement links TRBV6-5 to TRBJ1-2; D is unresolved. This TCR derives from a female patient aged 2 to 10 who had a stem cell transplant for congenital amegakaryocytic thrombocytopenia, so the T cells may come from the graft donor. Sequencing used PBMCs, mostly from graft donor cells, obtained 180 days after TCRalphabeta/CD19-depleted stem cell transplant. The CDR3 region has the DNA TGTGCCAGCAGTTACTCGGGGAATGGCTACACCTTC. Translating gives CASSYSGNGYTF.